This T cell receptor beta chain is from a study of identical twins. Study-wide findings and caveats: In monozygotic twins, models underestimated the sharing of out-of-frame TCR alpha.

For this clonotype: The antigen is undetermined.

V dropped 7 bases and J dropped 7 bases, with 15 bases sitting between them. The CDR3 runs to 14 residues. CDR1 is SGHRS and CDR2 is YFSETQ in the germline V gene. Unique molecular identifiers were present on the cDNA, which also gained a universal primer site by template switching. Each CDR3 protein is one row after TCRdb ran MiXCR on the 5' RACE reads. The sample includes 500,000 to 650,000 distinct CDR3 sequences, 20% to 25% of them seen just once. This sample also belongs to another study, concerning yellow fever vaccine responses in identical twins. From that study: Twins reportedly appeared to share part of their vaccine T cell response while keeping part individual.

The sequencing input was CD4+ T cells sorted from blood. The chain recombines TRBV5-1 with TRBJ1-6, with D possibly matching TRBD1 (6 bases). This clonotype originated in a woman younger than 35 in good health. As DNA, the CDR3 is TGCGCCAGCGGGTTAGGACAGCCCAATTCACCCCTCCACTTT. Translation: CASGLGQPNSPLHF.